Listed below are T cell receptor beta chains from one sample, sequenced in a study of early T cells in non-severe SARS-CoV-2 infection. TCRdb re-called the 5' RACE reads with MiXCR, one entry per CDR3 protein. The data show 80,000 to 100,000 distinct CDR3 sequences, over 13% seen once. Sequenced input: whole blood. The receptors here all came from an adult who was a healthcare worker with PCR-confirmed SARS-CoV-2 infection or an uninfected control (not recorded which). The CDR3 runs from the conserved cysteine through the conserved F or W. A D gene is named only where the DNA matches it firmly. Clone size, where shown, is once, few, many, or a class for clones that have expanded.

V gene: TRBV20-1; clone size: -; D gene: -; J gene: TRBJ2-7; CDR3 protein: CSAALAITHYEQYF; CDR3 DNA: TGCAGTGCCGCACTAGCCATCACCCACTACGAGCAGTACTTC
V gene: TRBV4-1; clone size: once; D gene: TRBD1; J gene: TRBJ2-7; CDR3 protein: CPSSQGYGTGAYEQYF; CDR3 DNA: TGCCCCAGCAGCCAAGGCTATGGGACAGGGGCCTACGAGCAGTACTTC
V gene: TRBV7-2; clone size: few; D gene: -; J gene: TRBJ2-5; CDR3 protein: CASRNQETQYF; CDR3 DNA: TGTGCATCCCGGAACCAAGAGACCCAGTACTTC
V gene: TRBV11-2; clone size: many; D gene: TRBD2; J gene: TRBJ2-7; CDR3 protein: CASSPSGRPHEQYF; CDR3 DNA: TGTGCCAGCAGCCCTAGCGGGAGGCCCCACGAGCAGTACTTC
V gene: TRBV7-7; clone size: few; D gene: TRBD1; J gene: TRBJ2-1; CDR3 protein: CASSPDIADRGDEQFF; CDR3 DNA: TGTGCCAGCAGCCCTGATATAGCCGACAGGGGGGATGAGCAGTTCTTC
V gene: TRBV7-2; clone size: many; D gene: TRBD1; J gene: TRBJ1-6; CDR3 protein: CASSAGQGNSPLHF; CDR3 DNA: TGTGCCAGCAGCGCGGGACAGGGGAATTCACCCCTCCACTTT
V gene: TRBV20-1; clone size: few; D gene: -; J gene: TRBJ1-1; CDR3 protein: CSAIVLNTEAFF; CDR3 DNA: TGCAGTGCTATTGTACTAAACACTGAAGCTTTCTTT
V gene: TRBV27; clone size: many; D gene: -; J gene: TRBJ2-7; CDR3 protein: CASSGQSYEQYF; CDR3 DNA: TGTGCCAGCAGTGGACAGTCCTACGAGCAGTACTTC
V gene: TRBV27; clone size: many; D gene: -; J gene: TRBJ2-7; CDR3 protein: CASQATRGAYEQYF; CDR3 DNA: TGTGCCAGCCAAGCGACTCGGGGTGCCTACGAGCAGTACTTC
V gene: TRBV12-3/TRBV12-4; clone size: few; D gene: -; J gene: TRBJ2-7; CDR3 protein: CASSFGPYESGAHYEQYF; CDR3 DNA: TGTGCCAGCAGTTTCGGGCCCTATGAAAGCGGAGCCCACTACGAGCAGTACTTC
V gene: TRBV10-3; clone size: many; D gene: TRBD2; J gene: TRBJ2-7; CDR3 protein: CAISRLAGGNSYEQYF; CDR3 DNA: TGTGCCATCAGTAGACTAGCGGGAGGCAACTCCTACGAGCAGTACTTC